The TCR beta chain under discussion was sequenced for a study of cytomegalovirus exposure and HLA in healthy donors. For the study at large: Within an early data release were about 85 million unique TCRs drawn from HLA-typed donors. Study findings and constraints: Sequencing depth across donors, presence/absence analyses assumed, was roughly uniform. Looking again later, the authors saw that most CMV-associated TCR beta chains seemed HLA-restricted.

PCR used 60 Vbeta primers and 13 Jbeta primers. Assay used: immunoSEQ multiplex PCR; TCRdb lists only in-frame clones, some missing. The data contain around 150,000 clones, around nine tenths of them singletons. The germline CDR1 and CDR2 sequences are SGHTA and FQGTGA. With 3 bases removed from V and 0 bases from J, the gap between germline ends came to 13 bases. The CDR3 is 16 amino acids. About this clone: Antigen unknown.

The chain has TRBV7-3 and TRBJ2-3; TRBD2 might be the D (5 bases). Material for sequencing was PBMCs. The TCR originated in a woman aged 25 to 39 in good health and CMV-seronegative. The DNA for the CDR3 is TGTGCCAGCAGCTTCAGGCTAGCAGGAAGCACAGATACGCAGTATTTT. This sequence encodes CASSFRLAGSTDTQYF.